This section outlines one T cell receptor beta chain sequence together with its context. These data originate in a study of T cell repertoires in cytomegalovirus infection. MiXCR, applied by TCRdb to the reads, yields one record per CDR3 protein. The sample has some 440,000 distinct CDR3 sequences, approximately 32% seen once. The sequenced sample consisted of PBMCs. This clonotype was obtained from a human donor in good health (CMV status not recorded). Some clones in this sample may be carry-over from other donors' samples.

This CDR3 reads CASSYRGQTGTGANVLTF. CDR3 DNA sequence: TGTGCCAGCAGCTATAGGGGCCAGACAGGGACTGGGGCCAACGTCCTGACTTTC. V is TRBV6-2 or TRBV6-3 and J is TRBJ2-6; 7 nucleotides align to TRBD1. V lost 6 bases, J lost 2 bases, and 13 bases stayed unmatched. The CDR3 sequence is 18 residues long. Germline lookup yields CDR1 MNHEY and CDR2 SVGEGT.